These 29 T cell receptor beta chains were all obtained from the same sample, sequenced in a study of cytomegalovirus exposure and HLA in healthy donors. PCR employed 60 Vbeta and 13 Jbeta primers. Libraries were prepared by immunoSEQ multiplex PCR; TCRdb keeps only in-frame clonotypes and omits some of them. The table lists 150,000 to 200,000 clones, about three quarters of them singletons, with around 3.4% in the top ten. Specimen: PBMCs. Source of these receptors: a woman in her sixties in good health and CMV-seropositive.

The V gene is TRBV10-2, the J gene TRBJ2-7; TRBD2 aligns across 9 bases. Trimming at V came to 4 bases and at J to 5 bases, leaving 6 bases not matched to a gene. Germline CDR1 is WSHSY and CDR2 is SAAADI. The CDR3 covers 14 residues. DNA for the CDR3: TGCGCCAGCAGTGTTAGCGGGAGTTCCAACGAGCAGTACTTC. Its protein product is CASSVSGSSNEQYF.

The chain has TRBV10-3 and TRBJ2-7; a weak D match, TRBD1 (6 bases). The length of the CDR3 is 14 residues. Germline V gives CDR1 ENHRY, CDR2 SYGVKD. Trimming shortened V by 6 bases and J by 0 bases, and 12 bases separated the two germline ends. CDR3 in DNA: TGTGCCATCAGGGAATTGGACAGCTCCTACGAGCAGTACTTC. Amino acids: CAIRELDSSYEQYF.

This clone was observed a single time. This sequence joins TRBV7-9 and TRBJ1-3; 7 bases align to TRBD1. The length of the CDR3 is 15 residues. After removal of 4 bases from V and 3 bases from J, the junction contained 6 bases not matched to a gene. Germline assignment: CDR1 SEHNR and CDR2 FQNEAQ (reference sequence). CDR3 protein: CASSSPGGIGNTIYF. CDR3 in DNA: TGTGCCAGCAGCTCACCAGGGGGGATTGGAAACACCATATATTTT.

This chain links TRBV5-6 with TRBJ1-5; D unresolved. V lost 3 bases and J 7 bases, leaving 17 bases between the germline ends. Germline V CDR1 and CDR2: SGHDT, YYEEEE. The CDR3 loop spans 15 amino acids. The CDR3 loop reads CASSWRGKDGQPQHF. The CDR3 DNA follows: TGTGCCAGCAGCTGGCGGGGTAAGGACGGACAGCCCCAGCATTTT.

The genes are TRBV28 and TRBJ1-2; TRBD1 matches 8 bases. Trimming cost V 9 bases and J 4 bases; bases outside gene matches: 4. This CDR3 has 12 amino acids. CDR1 is MDHEN and CDR2 is SYDVKM in the germline V gene. CDR3 in amino acids: CASQGQAYGYTF. The CDR3 region has the DNA TGTGCCAGTCAGGGACAGGCCTATGGCTACACCTTC.

The chain couples TRBV27 to TRBJ1-5; D is possibly TRBD1 (6 bases). The germline CDR1 and CDR2 sequences are MNHEY and SMNVEV (reference sequence). V lost 7 bases and J 0 bases, leaving 16 bases between the germline ends. The CDR3 contains 16 residues. The CDR3 DNA is TGTGCCAGCACCAGAACAGGGTTGGATAGCAATCAGCCCCAGCATTTT. Residues: CASTRTGLDSNQPQHF.

The chain joins TRBV7-3 to TRBJ1-3, with a tentative D call TRBD1 (6 bases). V lost 5 bases and J lost 2, with 13 bases in between. This CDR3 spans 15 amino acids. CDR1 and CDR2 (germline): SGHTA, FQGTGA. The DNA of the CDR3 is TGTGCCAGCAGCGGCTACAGGGTTGCTGGAAACACCATATATTTT. Translation: CASSGYRVAGNTIYF.

V gene TRBV6-1 combines with J gene TRBJ2-5, with a possible D match to TRBD2 (7 bases). Per germline, CDR1 MNHNS and CDR2 SASEGT. Trimming cost V 2 bases and J 5 bases, with 24 bases left between them. This CDR3 region has 18 residues. The DNA of the CDR3 is TGTGCCAGCAGTGAAAGGGCCGGGTGGGGGGGCGCGTATGAGACCCAGTACTTC. Translation: CASSERAGWGGAYETQYF.

The rearrangement uses TRBV27 and TRBJ2-7; D is perhaps TRBD1 (5 bases). The CDR3 loop spans 15 amino acids. Trimming took off 6 bases at V and 5 bases at J, with 20 bases between the two ends. Germline values: CDR1 MNHEY, CDR2 SMNVEV (reference sequence). This CDR3 is CASSASWKGSHEQYF. For the CDR3, the DNA is TGTGCCAGCAGCGCCTCATGGAAGGGGTCCCACGAGCAGTACTTC.

The CDR3 protein is CAGGQGTNEKLFF. CDR3 sequence (DNA): TGTGCCGGCGGACAGGGCACTAATGAAAAACTGTTTTTT. The chain employs TRBV7-9 and TRBJ1-4; TRBD1 matches at 8 bases. The CDR3 has 13 residues. Germline CDR1 and CDR2: SEHNR and FQNEAQ (reference sequence). V shed 11 bases, J shed 2 bases, and the junction held 4 bases outside the gene matches.

The table lists this clone with a few counts. The rearrangement links TRBV7-9 to TRBJ2-2, with no clear D. V shed 1 base and J shed 4 bases, with 7 bases lying between them. The CDR3 runs 14 residues. Germline CDR1 is SEHNR and CDR2 is FQNEAQ (reference sequence). CDR3 nucleotide sequence: TGTGCCAGCAGCTTAGACCCGGGCACCGGGGAGCTGTTTTTT. Translated: CASSLDPGTGELFF.

The V gene is TRBV7-3, the J gene TRBJ2-6; 8 bases map to TRBD1. Germline CDR1 SGHTA, CDR2 FQGTGA. The CDR3 spans 15 residues. The junction had 5 bases not matched to a gene; V was cut back by 8 bases and J by 2 bases. The CDR3 sequence: CASAAGGAGANVLTF. The CDR3 DNA is TGTGCCAGCGCGGCAGGGGGCGCTGGGGCCAACGTCCTGACTTTC.

This chain joins TRBV2 and TRBJ2-1, with TRBD2 matching 14 bases. The trim removed 6 bases at V and 7 bases at J, leaving 2 bases unmatched. The CDR3 runs to 14 residues. Per the germline V gene, CDR1 is SNHLY and CDR2 is FYNNEI. The CDR3 sequence is CASRGLAGENEQFF. In DNA form, the CDR3 reads TGTGCCAGCAGGGGACTAGCGGGAGAGAATGAGCAGTTCTTC.

The CDR3 loop reads CAWERTEQFF. In nucleotides, the CDR3 is TGTGCCTGGGAGCGCACTGAGCAGTTCTTC. The chain joins TRBV30 to TRBJ2-1; D remains ambiguous. CDR1 and CDR2 (germline): GTSNPN, SVGIG (reference sequence). V was shortened by 5 bases and J by 9 bases, with 8 bases between the two germline ends. The CDR3 is made up of 10 amino acids.

The chain is built from TRBV11-1 and TRBJ2-7; D perhaps matches TRBD2 (5 bases). Trimming removed 4 bases from V and 4 bases from J, with 8 bases in between. Germline CDR1 and CDR2: SGHAT and FQDESV (reference sequence). The CDR3 length is 12 residues. CDR3 residues: CASSSSGYEQYF. CDR3 coding DNA: TGTGCCAGCAGCTCTTCGGGGTACGAGCAGTACTTC. Using reference TRBV11-1 and TRBJ2-7 for the parts outside the CDR3, the full variable domain is EAEVAQSPRYKITEKSQAVAFWCDPISGHATLYWYRQILGQGPELLVQFQDESVVDDSQLPKDRFSAERLKGVDSTLKIQPAELGDSAMYLCASSSSGYEQYFGPGTRLTVT.

V gene TRBV4-3 combines with J gene TRBJ2-2, with D tentatively TRBD2 (5 bases). With 1 base removed from V and 0 bases from J, the gap between germline ends came to 6 bases. Looked up from germline, CDR1 is LGHNA and CDR2 is YSLEER. The CDR3 loop spans 15 amino acids. The chain's CDR3 is CASSQGLTNTGELFF. The CDR3 nucleotides read TGCGCCAGCAGCCAAGGACTAACGAACACCGGGGAGCTGTTTTTT.

The chain links TRBV7-2 to TRBJ2-7; D gene unclear. Germline-derived CDR1 and CDR2 are SGHTA and FQGNSA. V lost 5 bases to trimming and J lost 9 bases, with 14 bases between them. This CDR3 has 12 residues. In DNA form, the CDR3 reads TGTGCCAGCAGCCCCACCTCGTTAGCGCAGTACTTC. This gives the protein CASSPTSLAQYF.

The gene calls are TRBV28 and TRBJ2-1; tentatively, D is TRBD2 (7 bases). The CDR3 has 15 residues. Germline V gene data show CDR1 as MDHEN and CDR2 as SYDVKM. V shed 8 bases and J shed 0 bases, with 14 bases lying between them. The CDR3 protein is CASVIGGVSYNEQFF. DNA of the CDR3: TGTGCCAGCGTCATAGGGGGGGTCTCCTACAATGAGCAGTTCTTC.

This clone showed up just a few times. The genes are TRBV30 and TRBJ1-4; perhaps TRBD1 as D (5 bases). CDR1 is GTSNPN, CDR2 SVGIG, per germline (reference sequence). CDR3 size: 15 residues. Between the trimmed V and J ends, which lost 5 bases and 5 bases, there was a span of 18 bases. This CDR3 reads CAWGQGRSRNEKLFF. The CDR3 DNA follows: TGTGCCTGGGGGCAGGGTCGATCTCGAAATGAAAAACTGTTTTTT.

The chain has TRBV11-1 and TRBJ1-1; D gene ambiguous. V was cut by 3 bases and J by 1 base, with 3 bases left in between. Germline V gives CDR1 SGHAT, CDR2 FQDESV (reference sequence). The CDR3 sequence is 12 residues long. CDR3 DNA sequence: TGTGCCAGCAGCTTTAGGAACACTGAAGCTTTCTTT. Protein: CASSFRNTEAFF.

The chain joins TRBV7-3 to TRBJ2-2, with D perhaps matching TRBD1 (5 bases). Per germline, CDR1 SGHTA and CDR2 FQGTGA. V gave up 10 bases and J gave up 3 bases, with 15 bases separating them. The CDR3 covers 14 residues. CDR3 sequence reads: CATKDSRDTGELFF. The DNA of the CDR3 is TGTGCCACCAAAGACAGTCGGGACACCGGGGAGCTGTTTTTT.

Concerning this clone: The junction departs from the called germline gene at one end, perhaps through a read error. Different DNA sequences within this sample yield the same CDR3. This sequence joins TRBV6-6 and TRBJ2-3, with 11 bases identical to TRBD2. Germline assignment: CDR1 MNHNY and CDR2 SVGAGI (reference sequence). CDR3 size: 14 residues. In DNA, the CDR3 is TGCGCCAGCAGCACTAGCGGGGGTTTAGATACGCAGTATTTT. Its protein product is CASSTSGGLDTQYF.

The J gene is TRBJ2-3, the V gene TRBV9; weak D call: TRBD1 (6 bases). V lost 0 bases to trimming and J lost 4 bases, with 15 bases between them. The CDR3 is made up of 16 amino acids. CDR1 is SGDLS, CDR2 YYNGEE, per germline. For the CDR3, the DNA is TGTGCCAGCAGCGTAGCCCAACAGGGAAAATCAGATACGCAGTATTTT. It encodes CASSVAQQGKSDTQYF.

V usage is TRBV9 and J usage is TRBJ2-3; 10 nucleotides agree with TRBD1. Germline CDR1 is SGDLS and CDR2 is YYNGEE. The V and J ends lost 4 bases and 1 base, in that order; junction bases with no gene match: 6. The CDR3 contains 16 residues. The DNA for the CDR3 is TGTGCCAGCAGCTCACGACAGGGGGCCCGCACAGATACGCAGTATTTT. Translating gives CASSSRQGARTDTQYF.

This clone has more than one count but fewer than ten. This sequence joins TRBV9 and TRBJ1-1; TRBD1 aligns across 9 bases. The J segment lost 3 bases and the V segment lost 4 bases, leaving 4 bases of the junction unmatched. CDR3 size: 14 residues. From germline, CDR1 is SGDLS and CDR2 YYNGEE. This CDR3 reads CASSIRTGDTEAFF. Here the CDR3 DNA reads TGTGCCAGCAGCATCCGGACAGGGGACACTGAAGCTTTCTTT.

This chain uses TRBV11-1 with TRBJ2-7, with TRBD1 matching 9 bases. In germline, CDR1 is SGHAT, CDR2 FQDESV (reference sequence). After removal of 5 bases from V and 7 bases from J, the junction contained 9 bases not matched to a gene. CDR3 length equals 14 residues. The CDR3 reads CASSLRDRAREQYF. DNA for the CDR3: TGTGCCAGCAGCCTCCGGGACAGGGCAAGAGAGCAGTACTTC.

This clone was counted only a few times. The chain joins TRBV7-6 to TRBJ2-7; weak D call: TRBD2 (7 bases). CDR1 is SGHVS, CDR2 FNYEAQ, per germline. The CDR3 sequence is 16 residues long. Trimming took 0 bases from V and 0 from J, leaving 12 bases between them. The CDR3: CASSLAGGLSSYEQYF. CDR3 bases: TGTGCCAGCAGCTTAGCCGGGGGGCTGAGCTCCTACGAGCAGTACTTC.

The chain employs TRBV5-4 and TRBJ1-2; TRBD1 matches 8 bases. V lost 4 bases, J lost 0 bases, and 8 bases stayed unmatched. The V gene's germline CDR1 is SGHNT and CDR2 YYREEE (reference sequence). This CDR3 has 16 amino acids. The CDR3: CASSPVQTGANYGYTF. CDR3 sequence (DNA): TGTGCCAGCAGCCCCGTCCAGACAGGGGCTAACTATGGCTACACCTTC. Using reference TRBV5-4 and TRBJ1-2 for the parts outside the CDR3, the full variable domain is ETGVTQSPTHLIKTRGQQVTLRCSSQSGHNTVSWYQQALGQGPQFIFQYYREEENGRGNFPPRFSGLQFPNYSSELNVNALELDDSALYLCASSPVQTGANYGYTFGSGTRLTVV.

This clone was found a few times. This CDR3 reads CSVVAGVTDTQYF. The CDR3 nucleotides read TGCAGCGTTGTAGCGGGGGTTACAGATACGCAGTATTTT. The chain has TRBV29-1 and TRBJ2-3; 9 nucleotides line up with TRBD2. Germline CDR1 is SQVTM and CDR2 is ANQGSEA. CDR3 length equals 13 residues. With 4 bases clipped from V and 3 bases from J, the junction kept 2 bases outside the gene matches.